Below are 5 T cell receptor beta chains sequenced from a single sample in a study of regulatory T cells in long-lasting Graves disease (dated by TCRdb to the early 2020s). Reading the label with the study, this specimen's time point is: persistent/refractory GD, antithyroid drugs over 5 years with positive TRAb. For both TCR sequencing and RNA sequencing, RNA was extracted from PBMCs using TRIzol. Receptor libraries were prepared by multiplex PCR. Sequencing relied on an Illumina HiSeq 4000. CDR3 regions were amplified by Arm-PCR with iRepertoire HTBI primers to construct TCR beta libraries. The public reads were reprocessed in TCRdb via fastp at Q25 and MiXCR, keeping in-frame beta chains. Every distinct CDR3 protein forms one entry, paired with its most common genes and DNA. This sample has hundreds of thousands of distinct CDR3 sequences in its table, and 20% to 25% of those were observed once. The ten largest account for over 6% of the sample.

Here the sequenced sample was peripheral blood mononuclear cells (PBMCs), taken when the disease was refractory, from a patient treated with antithyroid drugs. These receptors were obtained from a female donor with Graves disease.

This clonotype was counted many times. The chain recombines TRBV11-2 with TRBJ1-1; no firm D call. The CDR3 covers 13 residues. CDR1 and CDR2 (germline): SGHAT, FQNNGV. V lost 5 bases and J 3 bases, leaving 10 bases between the germline ends. CDR3: CASSQMEDTEAFF. CDR3 sequence (DNA): TGTGCCAGCAGCCAAATGGAGGACACTGAAGCTTTCTTT.

About this clonotype itself: A single base separates this from a much larger clone, so it may be a read error. V usage is TRBV20-1 and J usage is TRBJ1-2; possible D gene TRBD1, 6 bases. This CDR3 comprises 13 residues. Trimming took 0 bases from V and 6 from J, leaving 11 bases between them. CDR1 is DFQATT and CDR2 is SNEGSKA in the germline V gene (reference sequence). CDR3 amino acids: CSARDRRGDGYTF. CDR3 DNA sequence: TGCAGTGCTAGAGACAGGAGGGGGGATGGCTACACCTTC.

In its sample, this clonotype was seen a few times. The J gene is TRBJ1-1, the V gene TRBV6-5; no firm D call. Germline CDR1 reads MNHEY; CDR2 reads SVGAGI. V was pared by 2 bases and J by 6 bases, with 13 bases between. The CDR3 extends over 14 amino acids. CDR3 DNA: TGTGCCAGCAGTTACGGTGGAGGGTCGTCTGAAGCTTTCTTT. This translates into CASSYGGGSSEAFF.

The chain has TRBV28 and TRBJ2-3; 10 bases agree with TRBD1. V lost 5 bases and J lost 3; bases outside the gene matches: 5. The germline gives CDR1 MDHEN, CDR2 SYDVKM. The length of the CDR3 is 15 residues. CDR3 residues: CASSPGTGETDTQYF. CDR3 bases: TGTGCCAGCAGTCCCGGGACAGGGGAAACAGATACGCAGTATTTT.

V gene TRBV28 combines with J gene TRBJ2-3; no reliable D call. Germline lookup yields CDR1 MDHEN and CDR2 SYDVKM. Trimming took 5 bases from V and 0 from J, leaving 12 bases between them. This CDR3 contains 15 residues. Here the CDR3 reads CASSASTKSTDTQYF. In DNA form, the CDR3 reads TGTGCCAGCAGTGCCTCTACGAAAAGCACAGATACGCAGTATTTT.